This T cell receptor beta chain is from a study of blood T cell repertoires in COVID-19 (dated by TCRdb to about 2020). In terms of the full investigation: The collaborator samples originated in the United States, Italy and Spain and spanned the acute and convalescent phases of COVID-19. Where available, HLA class I and class II types were taken from metadata supplied by the sample provider and were not determined by assay-based typing. The dataset comprised deeply sampled blood TCRbeta repertoires from subjects exposed to, actively infected with, or recovered from COVID-19. The sample metadata nearly always contained a de-identified subject ID, COVID-19 status, age in years and sex. The samples were drawn from two sources: the first 160 participants of the ongoing ImmuneRACE study, and approximately 1,300 subjects contributed by 6 global collaborators. The repertoires were released in a freely available public database meant as a resource for research on the immune response to SARS-CoV-2. The prospective study material was composed of cDNA or gDNA derived from T cells, B-cell-depleted T cells, or PBMCs. The research as a whole found: The quantity of clinical and demographic metadata differed by source and by participant and was supplied without curation.

Each collaborating institution followed its own protocols to collect whole blood in K2EDTA tubes. For TCRbeta analysis, collaborators shipped samples as frozen whole blood, isolated PBMCs, or DNA extracted from either of those sample types. Comments on this clone: It has no known antigen specificity. No clone much larger than this one lies a single base away; base qualities are absent.

TCRbeta CDR3 regions were amplified from genomic DNA using the immunoSEQ Assay, a bias-controlled multiplex PCR. Per the source publication's procedure: The number of nucleated cells in each sample was estimated from the amplification of reference gene primers within the assay. Sequence reads were collapsed and filtered to measure the absolute abundance of every unique TCRbeta CDR3 rearrangement. For each sample, productive Simpson clonality was calculated by taking the square root of Simpson's diversity index across productive rearrangements. TCRdb's version of the immuneACCESS table is confined to in-frame rearrangements and falls short of the full clone set. An unresolved V gene accounts for under half of the shortfall where checked; the remainder is of unknown origin. The V and J calls and clone size were taken over from that table, and D and trimming were inferred from the DNA. The sample records roughly 35,000 clones, 81% of which are singletons. Around 28% of the sample goes to the ten largest clones.

CDR3 length: 17 amino acids, cysteine to phenylalanine. Only the CDR3 portion is preserved as DNA: 51 bases, with reading frame beginning at the first base. Looking up the germline V gene yields CDR1 LGHNT and CDR2 FRNRAP. V is trimmed back by 0 bases and J by 2 bases, and the junction contains 9 bases that no gene match accounts for. The receptor chain draws on TRBV12-5 and TRBJ2-5; 7 bases in between match TRBD2. The TCR was taken from a man aged 80 or over with active or convalescent COVID-19. Material: peripheral blood. Read as DNA, the sequence is TGTGCTAGTGGTTTGGTACTGGGGGGGGAAGCACAAGAGACCCAGTACTTC. This is translated as CASGLVLGGEAQETQYF. Beyond the CDR3, the reference TRBV12-5 and TRBJ2-5 genes provide the residues; the full variable domain reads: DARVTQTPRHKVTEMGQEVTMRCQPILGHNTVFWYRQTMMQGLELLAYFRNRAPLDDSGMPKDRFSAEMPDATLATLKIQPSEPRDSAVYFCASGLVLGGEAQETQYFGPGTRLLVL.